This T cell receptor (beta chain) was profiled in a study of OX40 agonist ivuxolimab in advanced cancers. As for the study more broadly: Ivuxolimab was a fully human IgG2 agonistic monoclonal antibody targeting the costimulatory receptor OX40 (CD134). Intravenous ivuxolimab was administered to patients every 2 weeks at six dose levels: 0.01, 0.1, 0.3, 1.5, 3 and 10 mg/kg. Partial responses occurred in three dose-escalation patients, of whom one had hepatocellular carcinoma and two had cutaneous melanoma. Peripheral TCRbeta sequencing aimed to test whether ivuxolimab altered TCR sequence diversity and caused clonal T-cell expansion. Among the approximately 50 dose-escalation patients, roughly 20 had hepatocellular carcinoma, roughly 15 melanoma, 9 renal cell carcinoma and 9 head and neck cancer. In the dose-escalation cohort, around four fifths of patients were male, and the mean age was approximately 60 years, with a range of 23 to 79. Patients were allowed to have had prior anti-PD-1, anti-PD-L1 or anti-CTLA-4 therapy, and roughly two fifths of the dose-escalation patients had been treated with checkpoint inhibitors. The paper reports the monotherapy dose-escalation portion (N of about 50 patients) of the phase I ivuxolimab trial.

Of note for this clone: The specificity of this receptor is unknown. No qualities accompany the bases; no much larger clone lies one base away.

To sequence the TCRbeta CDR3 region, genomic DNA was isolated from the sorted cells. TCRbeta CDR3 regions were sequenced using the immunoSEQ Assay. Sourced from immuneACCESS, this table was stored by TCRdb with only in-frame sequences that have V and J called. A share of the clones is absent; for the studies checked, an unresolved V gene accounts for under half, and the remainder has no known explanation. The sample includes fewer than 130,000 clones, with approximately 89% observed a single time. Jointly, the top ten make up about 0.25% of the sample. CDR1 MNHEY and CDR2 SVGAGI were looked up in the germline V gene. Trimming costs V 0 bases and J 7 bases, and their ends lie 12 bases apart. CDR3 length: 14 amino acids, cysteine to phenylalanine. The kept DNA is CDR3 alone, 42 bases in frame from the first base. The trial excluded patients who had a history of autoimmune disease or were on systemic immunosuppression. In every dose cohort, peripheral blood was drawn for TCR sequencing at baseline, cycle 4 day 1, and cycle 7 day 1. The samples were taken from a phase I, first-in-human, multicenter, open-label dose-escalation trial of ivuxolimab. The trial enrolled adults with locally advanced or metastatic head and neck squamous cell, hepatocellular, melanoma or renal cell carcinoma. Before TCR sequencing, CD4+ and CD8+ T cells were separately sorted from peripheral blood.

What the work shows at the level of the full study, not this receptor alone: At doses of 0.1 to 3.0 mg/kg, clonal expansion of both CD4+ and CD8+ blood T cells was observed from baseline to week 6. After ivuxolimab, more expanded clones were found on average in CD8+ T cells than in CD4+ T cells. Partial responders in the 0.1-3.0 mg/kg groups had among the lowest normalized peripheral clonal expansion, especially among CD8+ T cells. Low levels of normalized T-cell clonal expansion were also seen in some nonresponding patients. Antigen specificity was not determined for the clonally expanded peripheral T cells.

The material was CD4+ or CD8+ T cells sorted from blood, obtained in a trial of the OX40 agonist ivuxolimab. The receptor was derived from an adult with an advanced solid tumor such as melanoma, head and neck, liver or kidney cancer. The chain is made from TRBV6-5 and TRBJ2-5; no confident D gene assignment can be made. The DNA sequence is TGTGCCAGCAGTTACTCCGGTGCCGTAGGGACCCAGTACTTC. Its amino acids are CASSYSGAVGTQYF.